Each of the 11 T cell receptor beta chains below was sequenced from the same sample in a study of blood T cells in healthy people across ages. Then a second PCR, running roughly 7 to 12 cycles, was carried out with a sample-barcoded 5' primer and a J-beta primer mix. TCRdb analysed the 5' RACE reads with MiXCR anew, one entry per CDR3 protein. In the table there are 600,000 or so distinct CDR3 sequences, around 20% of which are singletons. Sequencing used blood. The source is a man between 65 and 85 years old in good health.

Details on this clonotype: In this CDR3 the conserved last residue, phenylalanine or tryptophan, is missing, so a read error is likely. The rearrangement uses TRBV10-3 and TRBJ1-5; D is unclear. CDR1 ENHRY and CDR2 SYGVKD come from the germline V gene. V shed 11 bases and J shed 4 bases, with 18 bases lying between them. The length of the CDR3 is 14 residues. DNA of the CDR3: TGTGCCTCCGATGTGGACGGGGAAAATCAGCCCCAGCATCTT. It yields the protein CASDVDGENQPQHL.

This clonotype appeared a few times. The chain carries TRBV6-6 and TRBJ2-7, with TRBD1 matching 7 bases. This CDR3 spans 14 amino acids. Germline V lookup: CDR1 MNHNY, CDR2 SVGAGI (reference sequence). With 5 bases clipped from V and 2 bases from J, the junction kept 6 bases outside the gene matches. CDR3 DNA: TGTGCCAGCAGTAACCCAACAGGGGCCTACGAGCAGTACTTC. Translation gives CASSNPTGAYEQYF.

This clonotype showed up just a few times. This rearrangement joins TRBV7-2 to TRBJ1-2; 7 bases map to TRBD1. Germline V gene data show CDR1 as SGHTA and CDR2 as FQGNSA. V gave up 1 base and J gave up 2 bases; unmatched junction bases: 13. The CDR3 sequence is 18 residues long. The CDR3 spells CASSLVGSGTATNYGYTF. The DNA for the CDR3 is TGTGCCAGCAGCTTAGTGGGGTCCGGGACAGCCACGAACTATGGCTACACCTTC.

This clonotype was counted between two and nine times. The chain couples TRBV5-1 to TRBJ2-5; D might be TRBD1 or TRBD2, each matching 5 bases. V lost 3 bases, J lost 0 bases, and 9 bases lay in between. From germline, CDR1 is SGHRS and CDR2 YFSETQ. The CDR3 sequence is 14 residues long. The CDR3 spells CASSSGTNQETQYF. DNA for the CDR3: TGCGCCAGCAGCTCGGGGACCAACCAAGAGACCCAGTACTTC.

There are a few counts of this clonotype. The gene calls are TRBV15 and TRBJ2-1; D is ambiguous. V dropped 1 base and J dropped 4 bases, with 5 bases sitting between them. Germline CDR1 reads LNHNV; CDR2 reads YYDKDF (reference sequence). The CDR3 has 13 amino acids. CDR3 in amino acids: CATSRADYNEQFF. CDR3 coding DNA: TGTGCCACCAGCAGAGCTGATTACAATGAGCAGTTCTTC.

This clonotype has a handful of counts. The chain recombines TRBV2 with TRBJ2-5, with 9 bases matching TRBD2. The end of the DNA is better explained by TRBJ2-1, so the J call may be wrong. This CDR3 contains 15 residues. From germline, CDR1 is SNHLY and CDR2 FYNNEI. CDR3 region: CASSVEGLAHNEQFF. The CDR3 nucleotides read TGTGCCAGCAGTGTAGAGGGACTAGCCCACAATGAGCAGTTCTTC.

This chain joins TRBV20-1 and TRBJ2-3; TRBD1 might be the D (5 bases). Trimming left V 2 bases short and J 2 bases short, with 8 bases between. The CDR3 consists of 13 residues. Looked up from germline, CDR1 is DFQATT and CDR2 is SNEGSKA (reference sequence). The CDR3 sequence: CSARPDNTDTQYF. CDR3 coding DNA: TGCAGTGCTAGACCGGACAACACAGATACGCAGTATTTT.

This chain uses TRBV27 with TRBJ2-1; a possible D gene is TRBD2 (5 bases). CDR1 is MNHEY and CDR2 is SMNVEV in the germline V gene (reference sequence). V gave up 6 bases and J gave up 9 bases, with 15 bases separating them. The CDR3 length is 13 residues. In nucleotides, the CDR3 is TGTGCCAGCAGCCCCTTTGAGGGTCGTGAGCAGTTCTTC. Translation gives CASSPFEGREQFF.

A few counts support this clonotype. The V call is TRBV27, the J call TRBJ1-4, with 7 bases aligning to TRBD1. The CDR3 length is 15 residues. Germline assignment: CDR1 MNHEY and CDR2 SMNVEV (reference sequence). V trimming: 5 bases; J trimming: 8 bases; junction bases outside the gene matches: 11. In DNA, the CDR3 is TGTGCCAGCAGTACTTACAGGGGTGGGGTGGAAAAACTGTTTTTT. Translating it yields CASSTYRGGVEKLFF.

This clonotype occurred many times. This chain uses TRBV6-5 with TRBJ2-5; D unclear. Germline V gene sequence: CDR1 MNHEY, CDR2 SVGAGI. The CDR3 runs to 11 residues. Trimming removed 4 bases at V and 2 bases at J, with 2 bases between. The CDR3 DNA reads TGTGCCAGCAGTTGGCAAGAGACCCAGTACTTC. Translating gives CASSWQETQYF.

This chain connects TRBV12-3 or TRBV12-4 to TRBJ1-1, with 11 bases identical to TRBD1. This CDR3 has 13 residues. Trimming at V came to 5 bases and at J to 9 bases, leaving 5 bases not matched to a gene. The CDR3 loop is CASSEWDRGKAFF. The CDR3 DNA reads TGTGCCAGCAGTGAGTGGGACAGGGGGAAAGCTTTCTTT.